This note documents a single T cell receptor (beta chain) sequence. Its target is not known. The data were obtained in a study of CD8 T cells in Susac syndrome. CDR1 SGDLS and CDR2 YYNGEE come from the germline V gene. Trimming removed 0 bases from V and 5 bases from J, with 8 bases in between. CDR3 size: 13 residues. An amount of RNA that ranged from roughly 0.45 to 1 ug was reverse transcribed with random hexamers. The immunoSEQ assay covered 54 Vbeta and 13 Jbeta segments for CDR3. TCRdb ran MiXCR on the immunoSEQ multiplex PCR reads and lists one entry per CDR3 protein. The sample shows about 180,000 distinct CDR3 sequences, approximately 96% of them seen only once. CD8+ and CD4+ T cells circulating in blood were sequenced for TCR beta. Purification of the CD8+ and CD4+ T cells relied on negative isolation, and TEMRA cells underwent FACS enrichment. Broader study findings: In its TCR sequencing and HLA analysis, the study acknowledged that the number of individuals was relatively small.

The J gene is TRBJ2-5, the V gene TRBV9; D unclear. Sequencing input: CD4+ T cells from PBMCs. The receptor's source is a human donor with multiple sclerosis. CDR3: CASSVASQETQYF. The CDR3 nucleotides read TGTGCCAGCAGCGTAGCCTCCCAGGAGACCCAGTACTTC.